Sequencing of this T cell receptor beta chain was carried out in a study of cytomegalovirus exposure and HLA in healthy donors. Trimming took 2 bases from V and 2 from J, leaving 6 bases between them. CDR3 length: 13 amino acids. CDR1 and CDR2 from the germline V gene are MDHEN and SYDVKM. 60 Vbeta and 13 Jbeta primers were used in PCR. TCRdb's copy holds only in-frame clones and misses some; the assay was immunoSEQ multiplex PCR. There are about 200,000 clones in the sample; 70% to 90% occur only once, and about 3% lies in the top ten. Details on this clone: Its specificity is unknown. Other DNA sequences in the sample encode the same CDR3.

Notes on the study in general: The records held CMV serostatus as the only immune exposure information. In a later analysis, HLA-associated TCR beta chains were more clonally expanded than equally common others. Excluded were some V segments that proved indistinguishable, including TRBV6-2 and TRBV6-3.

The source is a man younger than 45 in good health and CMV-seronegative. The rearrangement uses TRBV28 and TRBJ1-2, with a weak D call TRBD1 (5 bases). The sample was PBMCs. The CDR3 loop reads CASSLTGNYGYTF. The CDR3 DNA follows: TGTGCCAGCAGTTTAACAGGAAACTATGGCTACACCTTC.